This is a list of T cell receptor beta chains from one sample in a study of blood T cell repertoires in COVID-19. Assay used: immunoSEQ multiplex PCR; TCRdb lists only in-frame clones, some missing. The data hold 70,000 or so clones, with approximately 80% observed a single time. The sample taken for sequencing was peripheral blood. These TCRs come from a man aged 80 or over with active or convalescent COVID-19. CDR3s include the opening cysteine and the closing phenylalanine or tryptophan. D genes are given only for firm matches. Only part of the rows carry a size: once, few, many, or a class if the clone is expanded.

TRBJ2-7	-	-	TRBV6-1	CASSGRPRLLLYEQYF	TGTGCCAGCAGTGGACGTCCGAGACTGCTTTTGTACGAGCAGTACTTC
TRBJ1-1	-	-	TRBV6-2/TRBV6-3	CASSYSGRNTEAFF	TGTGCCAGCAGTTACTCGGGCCGCAACACTGAAGCTTTCTTT
TRBJ2-2	-	-	TRBV9	CASSVVPAGELFF	TGTGCCAGCAGCGTAGTTCCGGCCGGGGAGCTGTTTTTT
TRBJ2-4	once	-	TRBV18	CASSPLSNFKNIQYF	TGTGCCAGCTCACCACTCTCCAACTTCAAAAACATTCAGTACTTC
TRBJ1-1	-	TRBD1	TRBV15	CATSRDPDRVTEAFF	TGTGCCACCAGCAGAGATCCGGACAGGGTCACTGAAGCTTTCTTT
TRBJ1-2	once	TRBD1	TRBV7-2	CASSLVPDRTNYGYTF	TGTGCCAGCAGCTTAGTGCCGGACAGGACTAACTATGGCTACACCTTC
TRBJ1-2	-	-	TRBV7-9	CASSLSDPARGGYTF	TGTGCCAGCAGCTTAAGTGACCCAGCCCGAGGAGGCTACACCTTC
TRBJ1-1	-	-	TRBV11-3	CASSLDGRGTEAFF	TGTGCCAGCAGCTTAGATGGCAGAGGGACTGAAGCTTTCTTT
TRBJ1-5	-	-	TRBV19	CASSTGGPQHF	TGTGCCAGTAGTACGGGAGGGCCCCAGCATTTT
TRBJ1-1	once	-	TRBV6-5	CASSYGGRLNTEAFF	TGTGCCAGCAGTTACGGGGGCAGACTGAACACTGAAGCTTTCTTT
TRBJ2-7	-	TRBD2	TRBV6-2/TRBV6-3	CASSQKAGVIREQYF	TGTGCCAGCAGTCAGAAAGCGGGAGTCATACGCGAGCAGTACTTC
TRBJ2-1	-	TRBD2	TRBV7-2	CASRRRRESYNEQFF	TGTGCCAGCAGGCGGAGGCGGGAGTCCTACAATGAGCAGTTCTTC
TRBJ1-3	-	-	TRBV7-6	CASSLGTASGNTIYF	TGTGCCAGCAGCTTAGGGACAGCCTCTGGAAACACCATATATTTT
TRBJ1-2	-	TRBD1	TRBV28	CASSSTGGPIYGYTF	TGTGCCAGCAGTTCCACAGGGGGCCCGATCTATGGCTACACCTTC
TRBJ1-3	-	-	TRBV10-1	CASISNRDAGNTIYF	TGCGCCAGCATTAGTAACAGGGATGCAGGAAACACCATATATTTT
TRBJ1-3	-	-	TRBV30	CAWSVHGNTIYF	TGTGCCTGGAGTGTACATGGAAACACCATATATTTT
TRBJ2-5	-	TRBD1	TRBV27	CASSTARTGNQETQYF	TGTGCCAGCAGCACGGCCCGGACAGGTAACCAAGAGACCCAGTACTTC
TRBJ2-7	once	TRBD2	TRBV12-5	CASGLPRGSGNYEQYF	TGTGCTAGTGGTTTGCCGCGGGGAAGCGGGAACTACGAGCAGTACTTC
TRBJ1-1	-	TRBD1	TRBV2	CASSDQGAVTEAFF	TGTGCCAGCAGTGATCAGGGGGCGGTCACTGAAGCTTTCTTT